The 31 T cell receptor beta chains below come from one sample, sequenced in a study of T cells after yellow fever vaccination. TCRdb analysed the 5' RACE reads with MiXCR anew, one entry per CDR3 protein. The sample gives some 340,000 distinct CDR3 sequences, around 10% of which show up once; about 3.5% is in the top ten. Sequencing used CD4+ T cells sorted from PBMCs, obtained 45 days after the yellow fever booster vaccination. These receptors all stem from a man younger than 30 who received the YFV17D yellow fever vaccine.

In its sample, this clonotype was seen a few times. This chain connects TRBV7-2 to TRBJ1-2; 9 positions match TRBD1. Per germline, CDR1 SGHTA and CDR2 FQGNSA. The V and J ends lost 5 bases and 8 bases, in that order; junction bases with no gene match: 6. This CDR3 is built from 13 residues. CDR3 in amino acids: CASSADRGGGYTF. The CDR3 nucleotides are TGTGCCAGCAGCGCGGACAGGGGCGGCGGCTACACCTTC. The full variable domain, rest sourced from reference TRBV7-2 and TRBJ1-2, is GAGVSQSPSNKVTEKGKDVELRCDPISGHTALYWYRQSLGQGLEFLIYFQGNSAPDKSGLPSDRFSAERTGGSVSTLTIQRTQQEDSAVYLCASSADRGGGYTFGSGTRLTVV.

DNA of the CDR3: TGTGCCAGCAGCCAATCAACAGCGGCAAATACGCAGTATTTT. Translation gives CASSQSTAANTQYF. The chain couples TRBV14 to TRBJ2-3, with D perhaps TRBD2 (5 bases). The V end was cut by 2 bases, the J end by 7 bases, with 13 bases between. The CDR3 length is 14 residues. The V gene's germline CDR1 is SGHDN and CDR2 FVKESK. Full variable domain (outside the CDR3, taken from reference TRBV14 and TRBJ2-3): EAGVTQFPSHSVIEKGQTVTLRCDPISGHDNLYWYRRVMGKEIKFLLHFVKESKQDESGMPNNRFLAERTGGTYSTLKVQPAELEDSGVYFCASSQSTAANTQYFGPGTRLTVL.

The sample holds many counts of this clonotype. The V call is TRBV28, the J call TRBJ2-2; D possibly matches TRBD1 or TRBD2 (6 bases each). CDR3 length equals 15 residues. V lost 7 bases and J lost 6, with 18 bases in between. CDR1 and CDR2 from the germline V gene are MDHEN and SYDVKM. The DNA for the CDR3 is TGTGCCAGCATCGAGACAGGAGGGCATTCCGGGGAGCTGTTTTTT. This codes for CASIETGGHSGELFF.

The chain joins TRBV20-1 to TRBJ2-7; TRBD2 agrees at 13 bases. The CDR3 loop spans 14 amino acids. Looked up from germline, CDR1 is DFQATT and CDR2 is SNEGSKA (reference sequence). The V gene end was trimmed by 3 bases and the J gene end by 4 bases; junction bases not matched to a gene: 3. CDR3 nucleotides: TGCAGTGCTAGGACTAGCGGGGGGACGTACGAGCAGTACTTC. Its translation: CSARTSGGTYEQYF.

CDR3: CASSLYVSGTDTQYF. CDR3 bases: TGTGCCAGCAGCTTATATGTCTCCGGCACAGATACGCAGTATTTT. The J gene is TRBJ2-3, the V gene TRBV7-9, with D uncertain. V gave up 2 bases and J gave up 1 base, with 10 bases separating them. The CDR3 is 15 amino acids. Germline V gene data show CDR1 as SEHNR and CDR2 as FQNEAQ (reference sequence).

This clonotype was seen at least ten times. The genes are TRBV29-1 and TRBJ1-2; D gene uncertain. Between the trimmed V and J ends, which lost 4 bases and 4 bases, there was a span of 10 bases. There are 12 residues in the CDR3. Germline V gene lookup returns CDR1 SQVTM and CDR2 ANQGSEA. The CDR3 DNA is TGCAGCGTTGGTTCCGATCTCTATGGCTACACCTTC. Its protein product is CSVGSDLYGYTF.

This clonotype was seen ten or more times. The rearrangement uses TRBV3-1 and TRBJ1-2; D may be TRBD1 (5 bases). CDR3 length: 13 residues. The V gene's germline CDR1 is LGHDT and CDR2 YNNKEL (reference sequence). Trimming left V 4 bases short and J 3 bases short, with 9 bases between. CDR3 sequence (DNA): TGTGCCAGCAGCCTCGGGACTGACTATGGCTACACCTTC. Protein sequence: CASSLGTDYGYTF.

This clonotype was counted a few times. Written as DNA, the CDR3 is TGCGCCAGCAGCCAAGAGGGGACAGGGAGGGATAATGAAAAACTGTTTTTT. It specifies CASSQEGTGRDNEKLFF. The chain combines TRBV4-3 with TRBJ1-4; 9 positions agree with TRBD1. Germline CDR1 LGHNA, CDR2 YSLEER. J gave up 4 bases and V 0 bases, and 6 bases lay outside the gene matches. The CDR3 length is 17 residues.

The gene calls are TRBV4-3 and TRBJ1-1; a possible D gene is TRBD1 (5 bases). V lost 8 bases and J 3 bases, leaving 13 bases between the germline ends. In germline, CDR1 is LGHNA, CDR2 YSLEER. CDR3 length: 13 amino acids. CDR3 DNA: TGCGCCAGCGCCTGGGGGGTTGACACTGAAGCTTTCTTT. As protein: CASAWGVDTEAFF.

The chain links TRBV10-1 to TRBJ2-7; D may be TRBD2 (5 bases). Germline assignment: CDR1 WNHNN and CDR2 SYGVQD (reference sequence). Trimming removed 8 bases from V and 4 bases from J, with 12 bases in between. The CDR3 loop spans 12 amino acids. DNA for the CDR3: TGCGCCAGCTCGGGAAACGGATACGAGCAGTACTTC. This encodes CASSGNGYEQYF.

The V gene is TRBV18, the J gene TRBJ2-7; perhaps D is TRBD1 or TRBD2 (5 bases each). The germline V gene encodes CDR1 KGHSH and CDR2 LQKENI. This CDR3 is built from 14 residues. Trimming took 2 bases from V and 2 from J, leaving 10 bases between them. CDR3 in amino acids: CASSPGGTTYEQYF. DNA of the CDR3: TGTGCCAGCTCACCAGGGGGAACCACCTACGAGCAGTACTTC.

The chain uses TRBV5-1 and TRBJ2-5; no definite D call. The length of the CDR3 is 14 residues. Germline values: CDR1 SGHRS, CDR2 YFSETQ. The V gene lost 0 bases and the J gene lost 5 bases, with 11 bases spanning the gap. In DNA form, the CDR3 reads TGCGCCAGCAGCTTGGTTCGGGTAGGGGAGACCCAGTACTTC. Translation: CASSLVRVGETQYF.

The chain employs TRBV7-2 and TRBJ1-6; 7 bases match TRBD1. V lost 8 bases to trimming and J lost 3 bases; unmatched junction nucleotides: 7. The V gene's germline CDR1 is SGHTA and CDR2 FQGNSA. The CDR3 runs to 15 residues. Written as DNA, the CDR3 is TGTGCCAGCGGGAGACAGGGAGTCTATAATTCACCCCTCCACTTT. Its translation is CASGRQGVYNSPLHF.

On this clonotype itself: A much more abundant neighbour one base away suggests this may be a read error. This chain joins TRBV29-1 and TRBJ2-5; 10 bases fit TRBD2. Germline CDR1 and CDR2: SQVTM and ANQGSEA. The CDR3 extends over 14 amino acids. Losses at the gene ends were 6 bases for V and 4 bases for J; bases not matched to a gene: 8. For the CDR3, the DNA is TGCAGCGTGGGGGCTAGCGGGGGAGTAGAGACCCAGTACTTC. Translating gives CSVGASGGVETQYF.

The CDR3 DNA follows: TGTGCCAGCAGTCGGTGGACAGGGGGGACGCAGTATTTT. Protein sequence: CASSRWTGGTQYF. The V and J genes are TRBV6-5 and TRBJ2-3, with 10 bases fitting TRBD1. The CDR3 extends over 13 amino acids. The germline CDR1 and CDR2 sequences are MNHEY and SVGAGI. V shed 5 bases, J shed 9 bases, and the junction held 5 bases outside the gene matches.

Ten or more counts support this clonotype. The chain is built from TRBV9 and TRBJ2-5; tentatively, D is TRBD2 (7 bases). The germline V gene encodes CDR1 SGDLS and CDR2 YYNGEE. V shed 4 bases and J shed 5 bases, with 18 bases lying between them. The CDR3 totals 15 residues. Here the CDR3 DNA reads TGTGCCAGCAGCTCCACGGGGGGCCAACACGAGACCCAGTACTTC. Translation: CASSSTGGQHETQYF.

This clonotype was recorded a few times. V gene TRBV20-1 combines with J gene TRBJ2-1; D is undetermined. Trimming removed 6 bases from V and 5 bases from J, with 11 bases in between. Germline V CDR1 and CDR2: DFQATT, SNEGSKA (reference sequence). This CDR3 spans 12 amino acids. The CDR3 reads CSAIDWDNEQFF. The CDR3 nucleotides are TGCAGTGCCATAGACTGGGACAATGAGCAGTTCTTC.

As for this clonotype: This may be a read error: a much more frequent sequence differs by one nucleotide. V is TRBV4-1 and J is TRBJ1-2, with D maybe TRBD1 (5 bases). Trimming shortened V by 3 bases and J by 7 bases, and 24 bases separated the two germline ends. Germline loops: CDR1 MGHRA, CDR2 YSYEKL. This CDR3 is built from 17 residues. The CDR3 region is CASSHLGRPGLRSGYTF. The CDR3 coding sequence is TGCGCCAGCAGCCACCTCGGGCGGCCGGGACTGAGATCTGGCTACACCTTC.

This clonotype appeared a few times. The chain uses TRBV20-1 and TRBJ2-3, with 7 positions matching TRBD2. Germline V lookup: CDR1 DFQATT, CDR2 SNEGSKA (reference sequence). This CDR3 contains 15 residues. J gave up 2 bases and V 3 bases, and 8 bases lay outside the gene matches. For the CDR3, the DNA is TGCAGTGCTAGGCGGGGCCTAGCGGCCACAGATACGCAGTATTTT. Its protein is CSARRGLAATDTQYF.

V gene TRBV4-1 combines with J gene TRBJ2-1; tentative D call: TRBD2 (5 bases). Deletions cut 3 bases from V and 0 bases from J, with 18 bases between. The V gene's germline CDR1 is MGHRA and CDR2 YSYEKL. The CDR3 runs 18 residues. The DNA of the CDR3 is TGCGCCAGCAGCCATATAGGGCGGGCTCGCCTCTCCTACAATGAGCAGTTCTTC. Translating it yields CASSHIGRARLSYNEQFF.

The CDR3 DNA is TGTGCCAGCAGCTACCCCCGTGGTCGGACCAAAAACATTCAGTACTTC. This encodes CASSYPRGRTKNIQYF. The chain links TRBV5-8 to TRBJ2-4; D call uncertain. The germline CDR1 and CDR2 sequences are SGHTS and YDEGEE. Trimming stripped 3 bases from V and 2 bases from J, with 15 bases between. This CDR3 has 16 residues.

The rearrangement joins TRBV6-5 to TRBJ1-6; TRBD1 aligns across 10 bases. The V gene end was trimmed by 2 bases and the J gene end by 0 bases; junction bases not matched to a gene: 4. The germline V gene has CDR1 MNHEY and CDR2 SVGAGI. The CDR3 has 18 residues. CDR3 nucleotides: TGTGCCAGCAGTTACGTGGGACAGGGGAGCTCCTATAATTCACCCCTCCACTTT. It specifies CASSYVGQGSSYNSPLHF.

V is TRBV29-1 and J is TRBJ2-1; the match to TRBD2 covers 11 bases. Trimming at V came to 6 bases and at J to 0 bases, leaving 7 bases not matched to a gene. The germline CDR1 and CDR2 sequences are SQVTM and ANQGSEA. This CDR3 contains 16 residues. The CDR3 DNA sequence: TGCAGCGTAGCGACTAGCGGGGCTAGCTCCTACAATGAGCAGTTCTTC. Its protein is CSVATSGASSYNEQFF.

This clonotype was found a few times. The chain links TRBV7-2 to TRBJ2-5; TRBD2 is a possible D gene (5 bases). Trimming removed 5 bases from V and 5 bases from J, with 18 bases in between. The V gene's germline CDR1 is SGHTA and CDR2 FQGNSA. The CDR3 is made up of 15 amino acids. CDR3: CASSPRAEARETQYF. In nucleotides, the CDR3 is TGTGCCAGCAGCCCGAGAGCGGAGGCGAGGGAGACCCAGTACTTC.

This clonotype was seen only a few times. CDR3 protein: CSARASGGQTGELFF. CDR3 nucleotides: TGCAGTGCTAGAGCTTCGGGGGGGCAAACCGGGGAGCTGTTTTTT. The chain links TRBV20-1 to TRBJ2-2, with 8 positions matching TRBD2. Germline V gene sequence: CDR1 DFQATT, CDR2 SNEGSKA (reference sequence). The junction had 6 bases not matched to a gene; V was cut back by 1 base and J by 5 bases. CDR3 length equals 15 residues.

This clonotype has only a few counts. The rearrangement uses TRBV18 and TRBJ2-7, with 8 positions matching TRBD1. V lost 3 bases and J lost 3; bases outside the gene matches: 7. The CDR3 runs 15 residues. Germline assignment: CDR1 KGHSH and CDR2 LQKENI. CDR3 sequence reads: CASSPPGQGFYEQYF. CDR3 nucleotides: TGTGCCAGCTCACCCCCCGGACAGGGCTTCTACGAGCAGTACTTC.

The chain has TRBV19 and TRBJ2-2, with D possibly being TRBD1 (7 bases). The length of the CDR3 is 15 residues. Germline lookup yields CDR1 LNHDA and CDR2 SQIVND (reference sequence). The V end lost 2 bases, the J end lost 6 bases, and 13 bases lay between the germline ends. The CDR3 region has the DNA TGTGCCAGTAGTATAAGGCAGGGGGGAGCCGGGGAGCTGTTTTTT. This translates into CASSIRQGGAGELFF.

The CDR3 region has the DNA TGTGCCAGTAGTCCCATAGGGGGGGGCCTTCGGGAGCAGTACTTC. It encodes CASSPIGGGLREQYF. The chain couples TRBV19 to TRBJ2-7; the D gene is possibly TRBD2 (7 bases). The CDR3 is made up of 15 amino acids. Germline-derived CDR1 and CDR2 are LNHDA and SQIVND (reference sequence). V lost 5 bases to trimming and J lost 7 bases, with 21 bases between them.

J is TRBJ2-7 and V is TRBV19; 7 bases agree with TRBD2. The V gene's germline CDR1 is LNHDA and CDR2 SQIVND (reference sequence). J was trimmed by 5 bases and V by 8 bases; bases with no gene match: 6. There are 12 residues in the CDR3. CDR3 residues: CASGRGLDEQYF. The CDR3 DNA is TGTGCCAGTGGGAGGGGTCTGGACGAGCAGTACTTC.

This clonotype was observed a handful of times. The chain is built from TRBV25-1 and TRBJ1-2; no clear D. Trimming left V 2 bases short and J 2 bases short, with 0 bases between. There are 11 residues in the CDR3. The germline V gene encodes CDR1 MGHDK and CDR2 SYGVNS. The CDR3 DNA sequence: TGTGCCAGCAGTGAAAACTATGGCTACACCTTC. It codes for CASSENYGYTF.

This clonotype has only a few counts. This rearrangement joins TRBV28 to TRBJ2-2; TRBD2 agrees at 10 bases. The CDR3 length is 15 residues. The germline V gene encodes CDR1 MDHEN and CDR2 SYDVKM. V dropped 4 bases and J dropped 4; count of bases not matched to a gene: 3. CDR3 in amino acids: CASSSSGGGTGELFF. The CDR3 DNA follows: TGTGCCAGCAGTTCAAGCGGGGGGGGCACCGGGGAGCTGTTTTTT.